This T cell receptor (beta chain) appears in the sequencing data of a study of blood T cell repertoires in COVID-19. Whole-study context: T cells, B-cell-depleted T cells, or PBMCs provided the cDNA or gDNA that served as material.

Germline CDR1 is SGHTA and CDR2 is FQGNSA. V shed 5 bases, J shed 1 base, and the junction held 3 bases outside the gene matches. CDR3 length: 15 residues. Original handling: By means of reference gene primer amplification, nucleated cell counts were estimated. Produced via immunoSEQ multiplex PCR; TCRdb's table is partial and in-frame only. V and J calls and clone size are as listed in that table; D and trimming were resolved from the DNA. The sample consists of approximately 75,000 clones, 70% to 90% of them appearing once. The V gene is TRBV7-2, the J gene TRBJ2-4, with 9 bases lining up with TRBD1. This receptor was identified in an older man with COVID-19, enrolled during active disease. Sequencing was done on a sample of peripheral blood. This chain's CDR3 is CASSLDRGAKNIQYF. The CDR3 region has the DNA TGTGCCAGCAGCCTGGACAGGGGTGCCAAAAACATTCAGTACTTC. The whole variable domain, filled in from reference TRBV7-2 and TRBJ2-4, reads GAGVSQSPSNKVTEKGKDVELRCDPISGHTALYWYRQSLGQGLEFLIYFQGNSAPDKSGLPSDRFSAERTGGSVSTLTIQRTQQEDSAVYLCASSLDRGAKNIQYFGAGTRLSVL.